A single sample is the source of the 12 T cell receptor beta chains below, sequenced in a study of blood T cell repertoires in COVID-19. The protocol was immunoSEQ multiplex PCR, while the TCRdb copy is restricted to in-frame clones and leaves out a portion. The sample has around 150,000 clones; around nine tenths are singletons. The sequenced material came from peripheral blood. The receptors were sampled from a woman aged 70 to 79 with COVID-19, enrolled during active disease.

This sequence joins TRBV5-1 and TRBJ1-6, with TRBD1 matching over 8 bases. With V trimmed by 5 bases and J by 7 bases, 8 bases remained unmatched. Germline V CDR1 and CDR2: SGHRS, YFSETQ. The CDR3 consists of 15 residues. CDR3 sequence reads: CASRQTGVINSPLHF. The CDR3 DNA follows: TGCGCCAGCAGACAGACAGGGGTGATAAATTCACCCCTCCACTTT.

The chain has TRBV11-3 and TRBJ2-7, with 11 bases aligning to TRBD1. J gave up 3 bases and V 5 bases, and 3 bases lay outside the gene matches. The CDR3 runs 14 residues. Germline CDR1 SGHNT, CDR2 YENEEA. The CDR3 sequence: CASSPGQGDYEQYF. The CDR3 DNA is TGTGCCAGCAGCCCGGGACAGGGGGACTACGAGCAGTACTTC.

The CDR3 reads CASSLGNNEQFF. The CDR3 coding sequence is TGTGCCAGCAGTCTCGGGAACAATGAGCAGTTCTTC. V and J are TRBV3-1 (or the pseudogene TRBV3-2) and TRBJ2-1; TRBD2 might be the D (5 bases). Germline V gene lookup returns CDR1 LGHDT and CDR2 YNNKEL (reference sequence). The CDR3 spans 12 residues. V shed 6 bases and J shed 5 bases, with 8 bases lying between them.

The rearrangement uses TRBV3-1 (or the pseudogene TRBV3-2) and TRBJ2-7; TRBD1 might be the D (6 bases). Germline V gene sequence: CDR1 LGHDT, CDR2 YNNKEL (reference sequence). This CDR3 is built from 13 residues. The V gene lost 3 bases and the J gene lost 4 bases, with 10 bases spanning the gap. The CDR3 region is CASSQSTGYEQYF. CDR3 bases: TGTGCCAGCAGCCAGTCGACAGGATACGAGCAGTACTTC.

V and J are TRBV14 and TRBJ2-7, with D unresolved. The CDR3 is 15 amino acids. Germline-derived CDR1 and CDR2 are SGHDN and FVKESK. V gave up 6 bases and J gave up 4 bases, with 19 bases separating them. DNA of the CDR3: TGTGCCAGCAGTGTCTTCTCTAGACCCCTTTACGAGCAGTACTTC. It is translated as CASSVFSRPLYEQYF. The whole variable domain, filled in from reference TRBV14 and TRBJ2-7, reads EAGVTQFPSHSVIEKGQTVTLRCDPISGHDNLYWYRRVMGKEIKFLLHFVKESKQDESGMPNNRFLAERTGGTYSTLKVQPAELEDSGVYFCASSVFSRPLYEQYFGPGTRLTVT.

The chain is built from TRBV6-1 and TRBJ2-3; 8 nucleotides align to TRBD2. Germline values: CDR1 MNHNS, CDR2 SASEGT. The CDR3 contains 17 residues. V trimming: 1 base; J trimming: 2 bases; junction bases outside the gene matches: 8. The CDR3 region has the DNA TGTGCCAGCAGTGAAGGGAGGATAGCGGGACCCACAGATACGCAGTATTTT. It is translated as CASSEGRIAGPTDTQYF.

The J gene is TRBJ1-1, the V gene TRBV7-2, with D possibly matching TRBD1 (5 bases). The CDR3 has 15 amino acids. V was clipped by 1 base and J by 0 bases, with 9 bases between them. Per germline, CDR1 SGHTA and CDR2 FQGNSA. CDR3 protein: CASSLEGYMNTEAFF. CDR3 DNA: TGTGCCAGCAGCTTAGAGGGGTACATGAACACTGAAGCTTTCTTT.

This chain joins TRBV2 and TRBJ2-2; perhaps TRBD2 as D (6 bases). Germline CDR1 is SNHLY and CDR2 is FYNNEI. CDR3 length: 16 amino acids. V gave up 6 bases and J gave up 6 bases, with 20 bases separating them. The CDR3 loop reads CASRRPGLSLAGELFF. CDR3 in DNA: TGTGCCAGCAGGCGGCCGGGACTTTCTCTGGCCGGGGAGCTGTTTTTT.

In this sample, this clone turned up once. The V and J genes are TRBV7-8 and TRBJ2-7; D is perhaps TRBD1 (6 bases). Trimming shortened V by 9 bases and J by 4 bases, and 13 bases separated the two germline ends. CDR3 size: 12 residues. Germline values: CDR1 SGHVS, CDR2 FQNEAQ. CDR3: CASGRGQYEQYF. The CDR3 bases are TGTGCCAGTGGCAGGGGCCAATACGAGCAGTACTTC.

The chain uses TRBV4-1 and TRBJ2-1, with D perhaps TRBD1 (7 bases). The length of the CDR3 is 17 residues. Germline V gene sequence: CDR1 MGHRA, CDR2 YSYEKL. The germline V and J ends were trimmed by 3 bases and 4 bases, with 19 bases remaining between them. The CDR3 sequence is CASSHGRGQRTYNEQFF. CDR3 nucleotide sequence: TGCGCCAGCAGCCATGGGCGGGGACAGAGGACTTACAATGAGCAGTTCTTC.

The count of this clone is one. The chain is built from TRBV28 and TRBJ2-5; 10 bases line up with TRBD1. In germline, CDR1 is MDHEN, CDR2 SYDVKM. V shed 5 bases, J shed 5 bases, and the junction held 11 bases outside the gene matches. The CDR3 has 16 amino acids. This CDR3 reads CASSGGGQGLVETQYF. CDR3 nucleotides: TGTGCCAGCAGTGGGGGGGGACAGGGGCTAGTGGAGACCCAGTACTTC.

A note on this clone: Sequence at one end of the junction differs from germline and may be a read error. This chain uses TRBV6-5 with TRBJ2-3; 7 bases match TRBD1. The CDR3 is 13 amino acids. Germline CDR1 MNHEY, CDR2 SVGAGI. In nucleotides, the CDR3 is TGTGCCAGCAGGGACTTGGGGACAGAAACGCAGTATTTT. Translation: CASRDLGTETQYF.